A single sample is the source of the 15 T cell receptor beta chains below, sequenced in a study of cytomegalovirus exposure and HLA in healthy donors. Clones were read by immunoSEQ multiplex PCR, and TCRdb kept only the in-frame ones, dropping some. The table includes 150,000 to 200,000 clones, about 90% detected once. The source material was PBMCs. All receptors derive from a man between 18 and 29 years old in good health and CMV-seropositive.

CDR3 in amino acids: CATADPLAGGAGEQFF. The CDR3, as DNA: TGTGCCACCGCCGACCCCCTGGCGGGAGGGGCGGGTGAGCAGTTCTTC. This chain connects TRBV10-3 to TRBJ2-1; TRBD2 agrees at 9 bases. V trimming: 10 bases; J trimming: 9 bases; junction bases outside the gene matches: 19. The germline gives CDR1 ENHRY, CDR2 SYGVKD. This CDR3 has 16 residues.

The chain couples TRBV7-6 to TRBJ2-1, with D possibly TRBD2 on 5 matching bases. V gave up 5 bases and J gave up 4 bases, with 24 bases separating them. The CDR3 runs to 18 residues. Per germline, CDR1 SGHVS and CDR2 FNYEAQ. CDR3 residues: CASSKEVSGMLGYNEQFF. The CDR3 DNA is TGTGCCAGCAGCAAAGAGGTATCCGGGATGTTGGGTTACAATGAGCAGTTCTTC. Using reference TRBV7-6 and TRBJ2-1 for the parts outside the CDR3, the full variable domain is GAGVSQSPRYKVTKRGQDVALRCDPISGHVSLYWYRQALGQGPEFLTYFNYEAQQDKSGLPNDRFSAERPEGSISTLTIQRTEQRDSAMYRCASSKEVSGMLGYNEQFFGPGTRLTVL.

The chain is built from TRBV20-1 and TRBJ2-7, with D uncertain. This CDR3 is 11 amino acids long. The V gene lost 3 bases and the J gene lost 7 bases, with 10 bases spanning the gap. The germline V gene has CDR1 DFQATT and CDR2 SNEGSKA (reference sequence). Here the CDR3 reads CSASQSGEQYF. The CDR3 DNA reads TGCAGTGCTAGCCAGTCCGGGGAGCAGTACTTC.

This chain connects TRBV5-1 to TRBJ1-4; 7 bases are a match to TRBD1. Trimming cost V 0 bases and J 5 bases; bases outside gene matches: 7. There are 16 residues in the CDR3. The germline V gene encodes CDR1 SGHRS and CDR2 YFSETQ. The CDR3 DNA reads as TGCGCCAGCAGCTTGGATCCGGGACAGCCCAATGAAAAACTGTTTTTT. This sequence encodes CASSLDPGQPNEKLFF.

The chain recombines TRBV13 with TRBJ2-3, with TRBD2 matching over 9 bases. The germline CDR1 and CDR2 sequences are PRHDT and FYEKMQ (reference sequence). The CDR3 length is 16 residues. V lost 5 bases, J lost 2 bases, and 8 bases stayed unmatched. DNA for the CDR3: TGTGCCAGCAGCCCCGGGCTAGCGGGGCACACAGATACGCAGTATTTT. It translates to CASSPGLAGHTDTQYF.

CDR3 DNA: TGTGCCTGGACCGCATTCGAGCTAGCCGAGAGCTCCTACGAGCAGTACTTC. Encoded protein: CAWTAFELAESSYEQYF. The chain couples TRBV30 to TRBJ2-7, with a possible D match to TRBD2 (5 bases). V gave up 4 bases and J gave up 0 bases, with 22 bases separating them. CDR1 GTSNPN and CDR2 SVGIG come from the germline V gene (reference sequence). There are 17 residues in the CDR3.

This chain joins TRBV4-1 and TRBJ1-5; D not certain. Trimming left V 4 bases short and J 6 bases short, with 10 bases between. From germline, CDR1 is MGHRA and CDR2 YSYEKL. The CDR3 totals 13 residues. The CDR3: CASSLGLGQPQHF. The DNA of the CDR3 is TGCGCCAGCAGCCTTGGGCTTGGTCAGCCCCAGCATTTT.

The chain recombines TRBV5-8 with TRBJ2-1; 12 bases are shared with TRBD2. J was trimmed by 6 bases and V by 4 bases; bases with no gene match: 11. Germline values: CDR1 SGHTS, CDR2 YDEGEE. The CDR3 extends over 17 amino acids. For the CDR3, the DNA is TGTGCCAGCAGCAGTCGACTAGCGGGAGTCCCCGGCAATGAGCAGTTCTTC. Translation gives CASSSRLAGVPGNEQFF. Looking up the rest from reference TRBV5-8 and TRBJ2-1 gives the full variable domain: EAGVTQSPTHLIKTRGQQATLRCSPISGHTSVYWYQQALGLGLQFLLWYDEGEERNRGNFPPRFSGRQFPNYSSELNVNALELEDSALYLCASSSRLAGVPGNEQFFGPGTRLTVL.

This chain connects TRBV29-1 to TRBJ2-2, with D uncertain. V was clipped by 5 bases and J by 1 base, with 8 bases between them. The CDR3 loop spans 13 amino acids. Germline V gene data show CDR1 as SQVTM and CDR2 as ANQGSEA. CDR3 DNA: TGCAGCGTTTTGGCAGGGAACACCGGGGAGCTGTTTTTT. This gives the protein CSVLAGNTGELFF.

This chain connects TRBV15 to TRBJ1-4; 7 nucleotides align to TRBD1. The junction had 9 bases not matched to a gene; V was cut back by 3 bases and J by 8 bases. The CDR3 is 15 amino acids. Germline loops: CDR1 LNHNV, CDR2 YYDKDF (reference sequence). The CDR3 bases are TGTGCCACCAGCAGGGAAGGGACAGTCGGAGAAAAACTGTTTTTT. Amino acids: CATSREGTVGEKLFF.

The chain recombines TRBV9 with TRBJ2-5; TRBD2 aligns across 11 bases. The CDR3 has 16 amino acids. Germline CDR1 SGDLS, CDR2 YYNGEE. The V segment lost 3 bases and the J segment 1 base; nucleotides outside the gene matches: 5. CDR3 DNA sequence: TGTGCCAGCAGCGCAGTAGCGGGAGGGTCCCAAGAGACCCAGTACTTC. Its translation is CASSAVAGGSQETQYF. The variable domain in full, completed from reference TRBV9 and TRBJ2-5, reads DSGVTQTPKHLITATGQRVTLRCSPRSGDLSVYWYQQSLDQGLQFLIQYYNGEERAKGNILERFSAQQFPDLHSELNLSSLELGDSALYFCASSAVAGGSQETQYFGPGTRLLVL.

The chain combines TRBV7-2 with TRBJ2-2; TRBD1 might be the D (6 bases). Trimming pared 6 bases from V and 0 bases from J, leaving 11 bases between. Germline CDR1 SGHTA, CDR2 FQGNSA. There are 15 residues in the CDR3. The CDR3: CASSDRKTNTGELFF. CDR3 sequence (DNA): TGTGCCAGCAGTGACAGGAAAACGAACACCGGGGAGCTGTTTTTT. The full variable domain, its missing parts supplied by reference TRBV7-2 and TRBJ2-2, is GAGVSQSPSNKVTEKGKDVELRCDPISGHTALYWYRQSLGQGLEFLIYFQGNSAPDKSGLPSDRFSAERTGGSVSTLTIQRTQQEDSAVYLCASSDRKTNTGELFFGEGSRLTVL.

DNA of the CDR3: TGCGCCAGCAGTCCGCTAGCGGGAGGGCCCGCAGATACGCAGTATTTT. Protein product: CASSPLAGGPADTQYF. The gene calls are TRBV5-1 and TRBJ2-3; 12 positions agree with TRBD2. The CDR3 extends over 16 amino acids. J was trimmed by 4 bases and V by 5 bases; bases with no gene match: 8. The germline V gene encodes CDR1 SGHRS and CDR2 YFSETQ.

This chain links TRBV7-3 with TRBJ2-7; D possibly corresponds to TRBD1 (5 bases). The germline CDR1 and CDR2 sequences are SGHTA and FQGTGA. The CDR3 is made up of 13 amino acids. Trimming shortened V by 1 base and J by 4 bases, and 8 bases separated the two germline ends. The CDR3 DNA reads as TGTGCCAGCAGCTTAAACACAGGATACGAGCAGTACTTC. Protein sequence: CASSLNTGYEQYF.

This chain uses TRBV4-2 with TRBJ1-2; a possible D gene is TRBD1 (5 bases). The germline V gene encodes CDR1 LGHNA and CDR2 YNFKEQ. The CDR3 contains 16 residues. Trimming removed 0 bases from V and 2 bases from J, with 13 bases in between. In DNA, the CDR3 is TGTGCCAGCAGCCAAGACCCTCCGACAGTAAACTATGGCTACACCTTC. It encodes CASSQDPPTVNYGYTF.